The sequence of this TCR beta chain was determined in a study of beta chain features in type 1 diabetes. The authors reverse transcribed all of the isolated RNA, so sequencing captured expressed TCRB transcripts. TCRdb's table, derived via immunoSEQ multiplex PCR, lists solely in-frame clones and lacks some. The table has about 320,000 clones, 12% to 15% seen once. The germline CDR1 and CDR2 sequences are SGHKS and YYEKEE (reference sequence). Trimming took off 0 bases at V and 2 bases at J, with 2 bases between the two ends. The CDR3 is 13 amino acids. General study results and limits: TCRB CDR3s from Type 1 diabetes patients were moderately but significantly shorter in all four CD4+ subsets.

For this clone: Its antigen remains unknown.

The receptor was isolated from a man in his thirties or forties in good health. The chain joins TRBV5-5 to TRBJ2-2; D is undetermined. Sequenced sample: central memory CD4+ T cells from blood. CDR3: CASSLDNTGELFF. The CDR3 nucleotides are TGTGCCAGCAGCTTGGACAACACCGGGGAGCTGTTTTTT.